This TCR beta chain was documented in a study of CD8 T cells in ankylosing spondylitis. Study-level results: Peripheral blood held disease-linked clones only at relatively low frequency, and these were CD8+. Some of these motif variants have turned up before, in reports on reactive arthritis synovial fluid and blood.

In TCRdb, the 5' RACE reads were re-called with MiXCR into one record per CDR3 protein. This table holds 150,000 or so distinct CDR3 sequences, 15% to 20% found once. This clonotype was picked up a small number of times. Its matching antigen is unknown. This CDR3 is 14 amino acids long. Per germline, CDR1 DFQATT and CDR2 SNEGSKA (reference sequence). J gave up 0 bases and V 5 bases, and 5 bases lay outside the gene matches. The TCR originated in a male donor with ankylosing spondylitis or in good health (not recorded which). The sequenced sample consisted of blood, either unsorted or a sorted T cell fraction (not recorded which). The chain is built from TRBV20-1 and TRBJ2-3, with 7 bases identical to TRBD1. The CDR3 is CSARPGQSTDTQYF. The CDR3 DNA reads as TGCAGTGCTCGACCGGGACAGAGCACAGATACGCAGTATTTT.